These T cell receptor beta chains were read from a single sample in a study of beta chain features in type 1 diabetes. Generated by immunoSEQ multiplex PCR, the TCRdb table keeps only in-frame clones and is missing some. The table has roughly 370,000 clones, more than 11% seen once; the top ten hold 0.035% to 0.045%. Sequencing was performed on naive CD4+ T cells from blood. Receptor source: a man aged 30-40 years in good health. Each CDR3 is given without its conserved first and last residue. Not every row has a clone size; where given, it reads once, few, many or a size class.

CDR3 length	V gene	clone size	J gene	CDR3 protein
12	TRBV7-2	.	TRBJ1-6	ASSLVAYNSPLH
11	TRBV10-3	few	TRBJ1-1	AHQREWAAPAF
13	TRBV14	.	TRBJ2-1	ASSQTRSESREQF
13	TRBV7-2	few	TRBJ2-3	ASSSQTSGVRTQY
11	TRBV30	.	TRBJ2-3	AWRSGGTDTQY
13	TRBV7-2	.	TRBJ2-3	ASSARGQGYDTQY
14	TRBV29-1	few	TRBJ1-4	SVGGRREATNEKLF
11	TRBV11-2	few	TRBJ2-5	ASSFSGGETQY
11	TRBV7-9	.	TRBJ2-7	ATNRGAQNEQY
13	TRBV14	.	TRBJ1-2	ASSQDVRPSGGYT
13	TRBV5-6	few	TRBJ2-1	ASRPVGGADNEQF
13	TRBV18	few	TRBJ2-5	ASSPTPTGVETQY
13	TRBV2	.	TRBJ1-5	ASSEWGRRNQPQH
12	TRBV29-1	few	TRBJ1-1	SVLRQGANTEAF
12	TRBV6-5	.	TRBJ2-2	ASSYRGLVGELF
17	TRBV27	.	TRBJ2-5	ASSLRPPGTSGSPETQY